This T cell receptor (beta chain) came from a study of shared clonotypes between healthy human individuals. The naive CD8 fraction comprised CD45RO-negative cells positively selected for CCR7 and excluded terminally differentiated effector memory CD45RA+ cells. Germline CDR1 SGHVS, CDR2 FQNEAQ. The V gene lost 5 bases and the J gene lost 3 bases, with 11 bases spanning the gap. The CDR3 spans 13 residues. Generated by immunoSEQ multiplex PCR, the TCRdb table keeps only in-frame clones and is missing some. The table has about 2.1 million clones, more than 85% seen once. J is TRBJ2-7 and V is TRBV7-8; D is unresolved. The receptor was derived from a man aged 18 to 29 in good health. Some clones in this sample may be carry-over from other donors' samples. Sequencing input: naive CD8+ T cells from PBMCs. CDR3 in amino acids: CASSHQHHYEQYF. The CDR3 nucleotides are TGTGCCAGCAGCCATCAGCACCACTACGAGCAGTACTTC.